Below are 22 T cell receptor beta chains sequenced from a single sample in a study of monozygotic twins with cystic fibrosis. Assay used: immunoSEQ multiplex PCR; TCRdb lists only in-frame clones, some missing. This table has over 20,000 clones, around 93% appearing once. Sequences were obtained from blood. The receptor set was obtained from a girl aged 2 to 10 with cystic fibrosis.

This rearrangement joins TRBV11-2 to TRBJ1-1; 7 bases line up with TRBD1. CDR3 size: 14 residues. The V gene end was trimmed by 5 bases and the J gene end by 5 bases; junction bases not matched to a gene: 8. Germline loops: CDR1 SGHAT, CDR2 FQNNGV. The CDR3 is CASSTHRGGTEAFF. The CDR3 DNA follows: TGTGCCAGCAGCACACACAGGGGAGGGACTGAAGCTTTCTTT.

V usage is TRBV27 and J usage is TRBJ2-5; 10 nucleotides match TRBD1. The CDR3 totals 17 residues. CDR1 MNHEY and CDR2 SMNVEV come from the germline V gene (reference sequence). V lost 3 bases to trimming and J lost 6 bases; unmatched junction nucleotides: 13. CDR3 in amino acids: CASSLRQGAREGKTQYF. As DNA, the CDR3 is TGTGCCAGCAGTTTGAGACAGGGGGCGCGAGAAGGAAAGACCCAGTACTTC.

This chain connects TRBV2 to TRBJ2-3; D is uncertain. V was clipped by 4 bases and J by 0 bases, with 8 bases between them. Germline V CDR1 and CDR2: SNHLY, FYNNEI. The CDR3 loop spans 14 amino acids. DNA of the CDR3: TGTGCCAGCAGTGTTTTCCTAAGCACAGATACGCAGTATTTT. Translated: CASSVFLSTDTQYF.

The gene calls are TRBV10-1 and TRBJ2-7; TRBD1 aligns across 8 bases. The CDR3 has 13 residues. Germline V CDR1 and CDR2: WNHNN, SYGVQD (reference sequence). With 3 bases clipped from V and 5 bases from J, the junction kept 3 bases outside the gene matches. Here the CDR3 DNA reads TGCGCCAGCAGTGAAACAGGGGGAGACGAGCAGTACTTC. Encoded protein: CASSETGGDEQYF.

The J gene is TRBJ1-1, the V gene TRBV7-9, with unresolved D. CDR1 is SEHNR, CDR2 FQNEAQ, per germline (reference sequence). V gave up 3 bases and J gave up 8 bases, with 13 bases separating them. The CDR3 sequence is 13 residues long. In DNA form, the CDR3 reads TGTGCCAGCAGCTTCAAGGGCACCGGGGAAGCTTTCTTT. The encoded protein is CASSFKGTGEAFF.

The chain links TRBV9 to TRBJ1-2, with D possibly matching TRBD1 (5 bases). V lost 7 bases and J lost 4, with 17 bases in between. CDR3 length: 14 residues. CDR1 is SGDLS, CDR2 YYNGEE, per germline. The CDR3 is CASWGGTRGYGYTF. The CDR3 region has the DNA TGTGCCAGCTGGGGTGGGACCCGCGGCTATGGCTACACCTTC.

The chain carries TRBV2 and TRBJ1-5; 8 nucleotides match TRBD1. The V segment lost 3 bases and the J segment 5 bases; nucleotides outside the gene matches: 0. This CDR3 is built from 13 residues. Germline V CDR1 and CDR2: SNHLY, FYNNEI. The CDR3 DNA reads TGTGCCAGCAGTGAGGACAGGGATCAGCCCCAGCATTTT. Translation: CASSEDRDQPQHF.

The V call is TRBV2, the J call TRBJ2-6, with D possibly TRBD2 on 5 matching bases. The CDR3 totals 13 residues. The V end lost 9 bases, the J end lost 1 base, and 7 bases lay between the germline ends. From germline, CDR1 is SNHLY and CDR2 FYNNEI. The CDR3 reads CARSGSGANVLTF. In DNA form, the CDR3 reads TGTGCCAGGTCGGGGTCTGGGGCCAACGTCCTGACTTTC.

The genes are TRBV11-2 and TRBJ1-6; 8 positions match TRBD1. CDR3 length: 20 residues. The germline V gene has CDR1 SGHAT and CDR2 FQNNGV. J lost 0 bases, V lost 0 bases, and 10 bases had no gene match. The CDR3 loop reads CASSLDLTGVRSSYNSPLHF. CDR3 sequence (DNA): TGTGCCAGCAGCTTAGACCTGACAGGGGTCCGGAGCTCCTATAATTCACCCCTCCACTTT.

This rearrangement joins TRBV5-1 to TRBJ1-1, with D perhaps TRBD1 (5 bases). CDR1 and CDR2 (germline): SGHRS, YFSETQ. Trimming left V 1 base short and J 1 base short, with 11 bases between. The CDR3 consists of 15 residues. In DNA, the CDR3 is TGCGCCAGCAGCTTGTTGGCAGGGCGGAACACTGAAGCTTTCTTT. Its translation is CASSLLAGRNTEAFF.

This rearrangement joins TRBV4-3 to TRBJ2-7, with 8 nucleotides matching TRBD1. This CDR3 is built from 15 residues. Germline V lookup: CDR1 LGHNA, CDR2 YSLEER. The trim removed 1 base at V and 2 bases at J, leaving 4 bases unmatched. The CDR3 loop reads CASSQADRAPYEQYF. CDR3 bases: TGCGCCAGCAGCCAAGCGGACAGGGCCCCCTACGAGCAGTACTTC.

The chain combines TRBV9 with TRBJ1-2, with TRBD1 identical over 9 bases. The CDR3 runs to 15 residues. With V trimmed by 2 bases and J by 8 bases, 10 bases remained unmatched. From germline, CDR1 is SGDLS and CDR2 YYNGEE. The CDR3 DNA reads TGTGCCAGCAGCGTCCGGACAGGGGTTTTTGGGGGCTACACCTTC. Protein product: CASSVRTGVFGGYTF.

This clone was seen a few times. The V call is TRBV7-2, the J call TRBJ2-7, with D perhaps matching TRBD2 (5 bases). This CDR3 comprises 13 residues. Trimming left V 5 bases short and J 5 bases short, with 13 bases between. Germline V gene lookup returns CDR1 SGHTA and CDR2 FQGNSA. CDR3 sequence reads: CASSAGGRDEQYF. The CDR3 DNA follows: TGTGCCAGCAGCGCCGGCGGGCGCGACGAGCAGTACTTC.

The chain combines TRBV2 with TRBJ2-3, with D unclear. V was shortened by 3 bases and J by 7 bases, with 14 bases between the two germline ends. CDR3 size: 14 residues. CDR1 is SNHLY, CDR2 FYNNEI, per germline. CDR3 bases: TGTGCCAGCAGTGACATGGTCAGCGTGAATACGCAGTATTTT. Protein: CASSDMVSVNTQYF.

J is TRBJ2-3 and V is TRBV4-1, with 9 bases aligning to TRBD2. This CDR3 spans 18 amino acids. The V and J ends lost 4 bases and 3 bases, in that order; junction bases with no gene match: 14. The V gene's germline CDR1 is MGHRA and CDR2 YSYEKL. The DNA for the CDR3 is TGCGCCAGCAGCCGGCAAGATGTGGCGGGGGGGCTAACAGATACGCAGTATTTT. Protein sequence: CASSRQDVAGGLTDTQYF.

This clone was counted once. V and J are TRBV2 and TRBJ2-7; D not certain. The germline CDR1 and CDR2 sequences are SNHLY and FYNNEI. The CDR3 loop spans 15 amino acids. The V and J ends lost 2 bases and 0 bases respectively, with 11 bases between them. The CDR3, as DNA: TGTGCCAGCAGTGAACTGGGCGGTTTCTCCTACGAGCAGTACTTC. Translating gives CASSELGGFSYEQYF. The entire variable domain, with the rest obtained from reference TRBV2 and TRBJ2-7, is as follows: EPEVTQTPSHQVTQMGQEVILRCVPISNHLYFYWYRQILGQKVEFLVSFYNNEISEKSEIFDDQFSVERPDGSNFTLKIRSTKLEDSAMYFCASSELGGFSYEQYFGPGTRLTVT.

The chain has TRBV5-6 and TRBJ2-7; D unclear. V shed 2 bases and J shed 5 bases, with 8 bases lying between them. This CDR3 is built from 12 residues. Germline CDR1 SGHDT, CDR2 YYEEEE. CDR3 bases: TGTGCCAGCAGCTTTTTAGAAGACGAGCAGTACTTC. It codes for CASSFLEDEQYF.

V gene TRBV2 combines with J gene TRBJ1-5; TRBD1 matches at 8 bases. Germline CDR1 is SNHLY and CDR2 is FYNNEI. CDR3 length equals 14 residues. The junction had 5 bases not matched to a gene; V was cut back by 3 bases and J by 7 bases. CDR3 amino acids: CASSDGTGGQPQHF. CDR3 DNA: TGTGCCAGCAGTGATGGGACAGGTGGCCAGCCCCAGCATTTT.

The chain has TRBV5-6 and TRBJ1-2; unclear D gene. Trimming took 2 bases from V and 3 from J, leaving 5 bases between them. CDR3 size: 12 residues. Per the germline V gene, CDR1 is SGHDT and CDR2 is YYEEEE. CDR3: CASSFTYYGYTF. In DNA form, the CDR3 reads TGTGCCAGCAGCTTCACCTACTATGGCTACACCTTC.

The rearrangement joins TRBV11-2 to TRBJ2-1; no firm D call. This CDR3 contains 15 residues. The germline CDR1 and CDR2 sequences are SGHAT and FQNNGV. Trimming stripped 3 bases from V and 0 bases from J, with 9 bases between. In DNA form, the CDR3 reads TGTGCCAGCAGCTTCGGGTCAAACTCCTACAATGAGCAGTTCTTC. It specifies CASSFGSNSYNEQFF.

V usage is TRBV7-9 and J usage is TRBJ2-4; D unresolved. The CDR3 covers 15 residues. Trimming cost V 4 bases and J 0 bases, with 10 bases left between them. In germline, CDR1 is SEHNR, CDR2 FQNEAQ (reference sequence). This CDR3 reads CASSSSKAAKNIQYF. The CDR3 region has the DNA TGTGCCAGCAGCTCCAGTAAAGCAGCCAAAAACATTCAGTACTTC.

The gene calls are TRBV28 and TRBJ1-2; a weak D match, TRBD1 (6 bases). Trimming removed 5 bases at V and 7 bases at J, with 17 bases between. CDR3 length: 14 residues. The germline CDR1 and CDR2 sequences are MDHEN and SYDVKM. This CDR3 reads CASSPRGAFGGYTF. In DNA form, the CDR3 reads TGTGCCAGCAGTCCTCGGGGGGCGTTCGGTGGCTACACCTTC.